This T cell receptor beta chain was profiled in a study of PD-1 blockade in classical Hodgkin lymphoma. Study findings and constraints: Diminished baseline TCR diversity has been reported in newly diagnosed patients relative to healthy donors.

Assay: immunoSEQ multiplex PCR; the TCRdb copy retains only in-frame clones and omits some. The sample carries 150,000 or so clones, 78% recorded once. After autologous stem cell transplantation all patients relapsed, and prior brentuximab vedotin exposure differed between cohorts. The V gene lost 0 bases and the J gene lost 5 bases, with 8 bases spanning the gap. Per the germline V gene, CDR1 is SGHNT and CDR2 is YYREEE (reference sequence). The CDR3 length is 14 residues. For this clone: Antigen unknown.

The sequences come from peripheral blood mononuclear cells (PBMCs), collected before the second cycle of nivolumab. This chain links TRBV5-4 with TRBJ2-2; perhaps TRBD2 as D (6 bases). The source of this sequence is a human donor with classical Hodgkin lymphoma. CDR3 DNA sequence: TGTGCCAGCAGCTTGGGACTAGATACCGGGGAGCTGTTTTTT. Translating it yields CASSLGLDTGELFF.